These 15 T cell receptor beta chains were sequenced from one sample in a study of blood T cells in healthy people across ages. A second PCR of 7 to 11 cycles used a sample-barcoded 5' primer and a J-beta primer mix. TCRdb used MiXCR to reprocess the 5' RACE reads, holding one entry per CDR3 protein. The sample lists 1.5 million or so distinct CDR3 sequences, roughly 45% occurring once. The sequencing sample was made of blood. Receptors were obtained from a woman in her late teens or twenties in good health.

This clonotype was detected only a few times. V is TRBV7-9 and J is TRBJ2-7; 7 bases are shared with TRBD2. With V trimmed by 2 bases and J by 0 bases, 10 bases remained unmatched. From germline, CDR1 is SEHNR and CDR2 FQNEAQ (reference sequence). This CDR3 region has 17 residues. As DNA, the CDR3 is TGTGCCAGCAGCTTAAAGGGAGGGCTAGCGGACTCCTACGAGCAGTACTTC. It translates to CASSLKGGLADSYEQYF.

This chain links TRBV20-1 with TRBJ2-1, with D perhaps matching TRBD1 (5 bases). CDR3 length: 13 amino acids. Trimming shortened V by 1 base and J by 7 bases, and 11 bases separated the two germline ends. The germline V gene encodes CDR1 DFQATT and CDR2 SNEGSKA (reference sequence). The chain's CDR3 is CSARGGASNEQFF. Here the CDR3 DNA reads TGCAGTGCTAGAGGTGGGGCTTCGAATGAGCAGTTCTTC.

This clonotype was picked up many times. V gene TRBV10-3 combines with J gene TRBJ2-5; D possibly corresponds to TRBD1 (5 bases). The V gene's germline CDR1 is ENHRY and CDR2 SYGVKD. Trimming took 3 bases from V and 1 from J, leaving 6 bases between them. This CDR3 has 13 amino acids. Here the CDR3 reads CAISDDSQETQYF. DNA for the CDR3: TGTGCCATCAGTGATGACAGCCAAGAGACCCAGTACTTC.

This rearrangement joins TRBV11-2 to TRBJ1-2; D perhaps matches TRBD1 (6 bases). Trimming left V 2 bases short and J 2 bases short, with 21 bases between. Germline V CDR1 and CDR2: SGHAT, FQNNGV. The CDR3 has 18 residues. Written as DNA, the CDR3 is TGTGCCAGCAGCTTACCGGACAGATCGTCACGGTGGAACTATGGCTACACCTTC. Protein sequence: CASSLPDRSSRWNYGYTF.

This chain links TRBV6-2 or TRBV6-3 with TRBJ1-5, with D possibly TRBD1 on 5 matching bases. Germline-derived CDR1 and CDR2 are MNHEY and SVGEGT. The V end lost 6 bases, the J end lost 9 bases, and 21 bases lay between the germline ends. The CDR3 loop spans 15 amino acids. The CDR3 nucleotides read TGTGCCAGCAGACCCGGGACCGTGGGGTATGGGCCCCAGCATTTT. Translating gives CASRPGTVGYGPQHF.

The rearrangement joins TRBV4-2 to TRBJ2-2, with D possibly TRBD2 on 5 matching bases. The V end lost 3 bases, the J end lost 0 bases, and 11 bases lay between the germline ends. CDR1 and CDR2 (germline): LGHNA, YNFKEQ. The CDR3 extends over 16 amino acids. The DNA for the CDR3 is TGTGCCAGCAGCCAGGAGGAGATCGCGAACACCGGGGAGCTGTTTTTT. This encodes CASSQEEIANTGELFF.

J is TRBJ1-4 and V is TRBV11-2; 8 bases align to TRBD1. The J segment lost 8 bases and the V segment lost 0 bases, leaving 5 bases of the junction unmatched. This CDR3 is 15 amino acids long. Germline CDR1 SGHAT, CDR2 FQNNGV. CDR3 DNA: TGTGCCAGCAGCTTAGAGGACAGGGTGGAAGAAAAACTGTTTTTT. Translation gives CASSLEDRVEEKLFF.

J is TRBJ2-5 and V is TRBV7-2; 10 positions match TRBD2. Trimming removed 4 bases from V and 0 bases from J; junction bases left unmatched: 5. This CDR3 has 16 residues. Germline V lookup: CDR1 SGHTA, CDR2 FQGNSA. Here the CDR3 DNA reads TGTGCCAGCAGCTACGGGGGACTAGCGCACCAAGAGACCCAGTACTTC. Translating it yields CASSYGGLAHQETQYF.

This clonotype was detected once. The chain links TRBV7-6 to TRBJ1-2; 11 nucleotides match TRBD1. CDR1 SGHVS and CDR2 FNYEAQ come from the germline V gene. The CDR3 extends over 16 amino acids. V shed 3 bases, J shed 3 bases, and the junction held 6 bases outside the gene matches. The chain's CDR3 is CASSLLGTGGYYGYTF. CDR3 DNA sequence: TGTGCCAGCAGCTTGTTAGGGACAGGGGGATACTATGGCTACACCTTC. Combining the CDR3 with reference TRBV7-6 and TRBJ1-2 gives the whole variable domain GAGVSQSPRYKVTKRGQDVALRCDPISGHVSLYWYRQALGQGPEFLTYFNYEAQQDKSGLPNDRFSAERPEGSISTLTIQRTEQRDSAMYRCASSLLGTGGYYGYTFGSGTRLTVV.

The chain carries TRBV5-1 and TRBJ2-6; the D is unclear. V was pared by 7 bases and J by 1 base, with 3 bases between. The germline gives CDR1 SGHRS, CDR2 YFSETQ. CDR3 length: 12 residues. The CDR3 loop is CASFSGANVLTF. Written as DNA, the CDR3 is TGCGCCAGCTTTTCTGGGGCCAACGTCCTGACTTTC.

The V call is TRBV9, the J call TRBJ2-5; TRBD2 matches 8 bases. The J call may be faulty, since TRBJ2-7 better matches the DNA end. The CDR3 extends over 14 amino acids. CDR1 SGDLS and CDR2 YYNGEE come from the germline V gene. CDR3 amino acids: CASSVVSLAGEQYF. The CDR3 bases are TGTGCCAGCAGCGTAGTCAGCCTAGCGGGCGAGCAGTACTTC.

Points on this clonotype: One base away lies a much larger clone, so this may be a sequencing read error. The V gene is TRBV14, the J gene TRBJ2-1, with D possibly being TRBD1 (6 bases). This CDR3 contains 13 residues. With 6 bases removed from V and 5 bases from J, the gap between germline ends came to 11 bases. CDR1 is SGHDN, CDR2 FVKESK, per germline. The DNA of the CDR3 is TGTGCCAGCAGTGGACAGATCCACAATGAGCAGTTCTTC. Amino acid sequence: CASSGQIHNEQFF.

This chain links TRBV3-1 with TRBJ2-3; D unclear. This CDR3 is built from 15 residues. CDR1 and CDR2 (germline): LGHDT, YNNKEL (reference sequence). The V and J ends lost 4 bases and 7 bases respectively, with 18 bases between them. DNA for the CDR3: TGTGCCAGCAGCCTTAGTCCGGGTCCCATGAATACGCAGTATTTT. It specifies CASSLSPGPMNTQYF.

This clonotype was picked up a small number of times. This chain connects TRBV7-2 to TRBJ1-2; the D is unclear. V dropped 6 bases and J dropped 8 bases, with 22 bases sitting between them. The CDR3 length is 15 residues. Germline CDR1 is SGHTA and CDR2 is FQGNSA. As DNA, the CDR3 is TGTGCCAGCAGTTATTCAAACCCTGGGCCCTACGGCTACACCTTC. It translates to CASSYSNPGPYGYTF. The whole variable domain, remainder taken from reference TRBV7-2 and TRBJ1-2, is GAGVSQSPSNKVTEKGKDVELRCDPISGHTALYWYRQSLGQGLEFLIYFQGNSAPDKSGLPSDRFSAERTGGSVSTLTIQRTQQEDSAVYLCASSYSNPGPYGYTFGSGTRLTVV.

V and J are TRBV20-1 and TRBJ2-1; 12 nucleotides agree with TRBD2. CDR1 and CDR2 (germline): DFQATT, SNEGSKA (reference sequence). The CDR3 runs to 16 residues. V trimming: 1 base; J trimming: 4 bases; junction bases outside the gene matches: 5. CDR3 in DNA: TGCAGTGCTAGAGTCCTAGCGGGAGGGGGTTACAATGAGCAGTTCTTC. Its translation is CSARVLAGGGYNEQFF.